Listed here are 6 T cell receptor beta chains from one sample, sequenced in a study of blood T cell repertoires in COVID-19. Profiled with immunoSEQ multiplex PCR; TCRdb holds only in-frame clones, not every one. Counted here are about 100,000 clones, about 80% occurring once; the ten biggest clones make up 3.5% to 5%. The specimen sequenced was peripheral blood. The receptors were sampled from a human donor in a cohort sampled during active COVID-19.

The chain has TRBV2 and TRBJ1-1; TRBD1 matches 9 bases. This CDR3 has 13 residues. The V gene end was trimmed by 6 bases and the J gene end by 12 bases; junction bases not matched to a gene: 11. Germline assignment: CDR1 SNHLY and CDR2 FYNNEI. The CDR3 region has the DNA TGTGCCAGCAGATCTACCGGGACAGGGACGTCTTTCTTT. Translating gives CASRSTGTGTSFF.

The chain links TRBV28 to TRBJ2-6; the D is unclear. This CDR3 is 17 amino acids long. Germline V gives CDR1 MDHEN, CDR2 SYDVKM. V was clipped by 2 bases and J by 3 bases, with 14 bases between them. CDR3 loop: CASSLRYPVGGANVLTF. The DNA of the CDR3 is TGTGCCAGCAGTTTACGGTACCCCGTTGGTGGGGCCAACGTCCTGACTTTC.

The chain has TRBV12-3 or TRBV12-4 and TRBJ1-5, with D tentatively TRBD1 (6 bases). The CDR3 covers 13 residues. Trimming cost V 6 bases and J 6 bases, with 12 bases left between them. CDR3 sequence (DNA): TGTGCCAGCAGGGGGACATCTGGTCAGCCCCAGCATTTT. Its translation is CASRGTSGQPQHF.

This chain joins TRBV5-1 and TRBJ1-1; D might be TRBD1 (5 bases). Trimming took off 0 bases at V and 1 base at J, with 13 bases between the two ends. This CDR3 region has 16 residues. Germline V gene lookup returns CDR1 SGHRS and CDR2 YFSETQ. CDR3 DNA sequence: TGCGCCAGCAGCTTGGGAGCGGGAGGGGCGAACACTGAAGCTTTCTTT. Amino acid sequence: CASSLGAGGANTEAFF.

This clone appeared once. CDR3 residues: CASSSLADPTDTQYF. The CDR3 DNA reads TGTGCCAGCAGTTCACTAGCGGACCCCACAGATACGCAGTATTTT. This sequence joins TRBV27 and TRBJ2-3, with 8 nucleotides matching TRBD2. Germline V gene sequence: CDR1 MNHEY, CDR2 SMNVEV (reference sequence). V trimming: 4 bases; J trimming: 2 bases; junction bases outside the gene matches: 5. The CDR3 covers 15 residues.

V and J are TRBV2 and TRBJ2-7; tentative D call: TRBD2 (5 bases). The V gene lost 5 bases and the J gene lost 1 base, with 12 bases spanning the gap. The CDR3 runs to 14 residues. Germline lookup yields CDR1 SNHLY and CDR2 FYNNEI. The CDR3 protein is CASSRNGGSYEQYF. The CDR3 region has the DNA TGTGCCAGCAGTAGAAATGGCGGGTCCTACGAGCAGTACTTC.